The clone carrying this T cell receptor (beta chain) turned up a few times. In the study's own analysis: A typical sample had approximately 93,000 TCRs, with about 20,000 to 700,000 overall. TCRdb re-analysed the RACE reads in MiXCR, keeping a single row per CDR3 protein. TCRdb, rather than the study authors, made the V and J calls. Among 55,000 to 80,000 distinct CDR3 sequences listed, roughly 11% were seen once. The entry originates in a study of human T cells and chemical hapten exposure. This CDR3 region has 12 residues. The germline gives CDR1 SGHDN, CDR2 FVKESK. The germline V and J ends were trimmed by 5 bases and 15 bases, with 17 bases remaining between them. Time point meaning: patch test 3, about 24 weeks after DPC sensitization. Treatment specified: therapeutic diphenylcyclopropenone sensitization with weekly scalp DPC.

The sample here was whole blood, taken in connection with sensitization to the hapten diphenylcyclopropenone (DPC). The chain is built from TRBV14 and TRBJ2-1, with D perhaps matching TRBD1 (5 bases). This clonotype was sampled from a woman in her 30s with alopecia areata. Some clones in this sample may be carry-over from other donors' samples. CDR3 protein: CASSAKGARWFF. CDR3 nucleotide sequence: TGTGCCAGCAGCGCTAAAGGGGCCAGATGGTTCTTC.